These 18 T cell receptor beta chains were sequenced from one sample in a study of blood T cells in healthy people across ages. Alongside a J-beta primer mix, a sample-barcoded 5' primer served in a second PCR lasting roughly 6 to 12 cycles. Via MiXCR, TCRdb re-called the 5' RACE reads, giving one row per CDR3 protein. The sample lists 1.4 million to 1.5 million distinct CDR3 sequences; roughly 45% were seen once. The sample comprised blood. The receptor set was obtained from a woman younger than 30 in good health.

The V gene is TRBV6-5, the J gene TRBJ1-2; possible D gene TRBD1, 6 bases. Germline V gene sequence: CDR1 MNHEY, CDR2 SVGAGI. CDR3 length: 17 residues. V lost 2 bases to trimming and J lost 13 bases, with 29 bases between them. The CDR3 reads CASSYKPGQWEAKGLTF. CDR3 in DNA: TGTGCCAGCAGTTACAAACCGGGACAATGGGAGGCTAAAGGTCTCACCTTC.

This clonotype was seen just once. CDR3 DNA sequence: TGTGCCAGCAGCGCGGGGGGCAGTGACTATGGCTACACCTTC. Its protein product is CASSAGGSDYGYTF. This chain joins TRBV9 and TRBJ1-2; weak D call: TRBD1 (6 bases). CDR1 SGDLS and CDR2 YYNGEE come from the germline V gene. This CDR3 is built from 14 residues. V gave up 3 bases and J gave up 3 bases, with 12 bases separating them.

The chain carries TRBV6-2 or TRBV6-3 and TRBJ1-2; 8 bases line up with TRBD1. This CDR3 is built from 15 residues. V dropped 5 bases and J dropped 2; count of bases not matched to a gene: 7. Per germline, CDR1 MNHEY and CDR2 SVGEGT. The CDR3 nucleotides read TGTGCCAGCAGTCCCCCGGGACAGGCCAACTATGGCTACACCTTC. Protein product: CASSPPGQANYGYTF.

The rearrangement links TRBV11-2 to TRBJ2-7; D is unresolved. Germline V lookup: CDR1 SGHAT, CDR2 FQNNGV. The CDR3 totals 14 residues. Trimming removed 4 bases at V and 2 bases at J, with 12 bases between. CDR3 amino acids: CASSSLGTAYEQYF. DNA for the CDR3: TGTGCCAGCAGCTCCTTGGGCACAGCCTACGAGCAGTACTTC. The full variable domain, completed using reference TRBV11-2 and TRBJ2-7, is EAGVAQSPRYKIIEKRQSVAFWCNPISGHATLYWYQQILGQGPKLLIQFQNNGVVDDSQLPKDRFSAERLKGVDSTLKIQPAKLEDSAVYLCASSSLGTAYEQYFGPGTRLTVT.

The chain links TRBV6-1 to TRBJ1-2; the match to TRBD1 covers 7 bases. The germline V gene encodes CDR1 MNHNS and CDR2 SASEGT. The V and J ends lost 7 bases and 5 bases, in that order; junction bases with no gene match: 25. CDR3 length: 19 residues. CDR3 amino acids: CASTKIGWVEQGTKYGYTF. As DNA, the CDR3 is TGTGCCAGCACCAAAATCGGGTGGGTTGAACAGGGGACCAAATATGGCTACACCTTC.

This clonotype has more than one count but fewer than ten. The V gene is TRBV20-1, the J gene TRBJ2-7, with TRBD1 matching 8 bases. Germline V CDR1 and CDR2: DFQATT, SNEGSKA (reference sequence). The CDR3 extends over 15 amino acids. The V gene end was trimmed by 5 bases and the J gene end by 1 base; junction bases not matched to a gene: 10. CDR3 sequence reads: CSAPTLGQGSYEQYF. CDR3 sequence (DNA): TGCAGTGCTCCCACCCTAGGACAGGGATCCTACGAGCAGTACTTC.

This clonotype was seen ten or more times. Here the CDR3 reads CASSPIGGAGSYNEQFF. Written as DNA, the CDR3 is TGTGCCAGCAGTCCGATCGGGGGAGCGGGTTCCTACAATGAGCAGTTCTTC. The chain has TRBV12-3 or TRBV12-4 and TRBJ2-1; TRBD2 might be the D (6 bases). Trimming left V 5 bases short and J 1 base short, with 18 bases between. CDR3 length: 17 amino acids.

This clonotype was seen a handful of times. For the CDR3, the DNA is TGCAGTGCTAGAGATCCCATGGCTAGCGGGAGCACAGATACGCAGTATTTT. Its translation: CSARDPMASGSTDTQYF. The chain has TRBV20-1 and TRBJ2-3; 8 bases agree with TRBD2. The trim removed 0 bases at V and 0 bases at J, leaving 8 bases unmatched. The CDR3 is made up of 17 amino acids. Germline V lookup: CDR1 DFQATT, CDR2 SNEGSKA (reference sequence).

This clonotype was seen once. In nucleotides, the CDR3 is TGCGCCAGCAGCGGGAGAGGCGGGAGTGGGGCGGGAGAGCAGTACTTC. This sequence encodes CASSGRGGSGAGEQYF. This rearrangement joins TRBV4-1 to TRBJ2-5, with 7 nucleotides matching TRBD2. The J segment lost 11 bases and the V segment lost 5 bases, leaving 20 bases of the junction unmatched. The CDR3 contains 16 residues. The germline gives CDR1 MGHRA, CDR2 YSYEKL.

This clonotype was counted only a few times. The chain couples TRBV11-2 to TRBJ2-7, with a possible D match to TRBD1 (6 bases). Trimming pared 5 bases from V and 4 bases from J, leaving 18 bases between. The CDR3 has 15 amino acids. Germline V gene lookup returns CDR1 SGHAT and CDR2 FQNNGV. CDR3 protein: CASSDHRVGNYEQYF. CDR3 DNA sequence: TGTGCCAGCAGCGACCACAGGGTGGGGAATTACGAGCAGTACTTC.

V and J are TRBV28 and TRBJ1-2; no definite D call. Trimming removed 1 base from V and 8 bases from J, with 14 bases in between. Germline loops: CDR1 MDHEN, CDR2 SYDVKM. There are 14 residues in the CDR3. The CDR3 region has the DNA TGTGCCAGCAGTTTATACGGGCCACCGGGCGGCTACACCTTC. Amino acids: CASSLYGPPGGYTF.

The J gene is TRBJ2-3, the V gene TRBV9; D is possibly TRBD2 (5 bases). Germline V lookup: CDR1 SGDLS, CDR2 YYNGEE. This CDR3 has 13 residues. Trimming removed 0 bases from V and 8 bases from J, with 10 bases in between. The CDR3 reads CASSVEGAPTQYF. CDR3 bases: TGTGCCAGCAGCGTAGAGGGAGCACCTACGCAGTATTTT.

This clonotype has ten or more counts. This rearrangement joins TRBV28 to TRBJ1-2; no clear D gene. V lost 5 bases, J lost 3 bases, and 4 bases lay in between. This CDR3 is 11 amino acids long. Germline lookup yields CDR1 MDHEN and CDR2 SYDVKM. The CDR3 loop is CASSRDYGYTF. CDR3 DNA: TGTGCCAGCAGTCGGGACTATGGCTACACCTTC.

The chain joins TRBV18 to TRBJ2-4; D is undetermined. With 3 bases removed from V and 0 bases from J, the gap between germline ends came to 6 bases. The CDR3 length is 14 residues. Germline V gives CDR1 KGHSH, CDR2 LQKENI. CDR3 in amino acids: CASSPDLAKNIQYF. The CDR3 DNA reads as TGTGCCAGCTCACCTGACCTAGCCAAAAACATTCAGTACTTC.

This clonotype has just a few counts. The rearrangement uses TRBV4-1 and TRBJ2-5; 10 nucleotides agree with TRBD2. The CDR3 has 17 residues. The ends lost 0 bases at V and 5 bases at J; junction bases unmatched: 9. Germline values: CDR1 MGHRA, CDR2 YSYEKL. The chain's CDR3 is CASSQEGRIAGGETQYF. The CDR3 nucleotides are TGCGCCAGCAGCCAAGAAGGTCGGATAGCGGGAGGTGAGACCCAGTACTTC.

This clonotype has a handful of counts. This sequence joins TRBV5-5 and TRBJ1-6; 8 bases align to TRBD1. The CDR3 has 15 residues. Germline V lookup: CDR1 SGHKS, CDR2 YYEKEE (reference sequence). The V and J ends lost 0 bases and 9 bases, in that order; junction bases with no gene match: 5. The CDR3 spells CASSLDQGAGSPLHF. The CDR3 region has the DNA TGTGCCAGCAGCTTGGATCAGGGGGCCGGTTCACCCCTCCACTTT.

This clonotype was seen a single time. The chain carries TRBV7-2 and TRBJ2-2; D gene unclear. The V gene lost 5 bases and the J gene lost 6 bases, with 10 bases spanning the gap. The CDR3 runs to 13 residues. Germline-derived CDR1 and CDR2 are SGHTA and FQGNSA. CDR3 loop: CASSRLGSGELFF. Here the CDR3 DNA reads TGTGCCAGCAGCCGCCTAGGGTCCGGGGAGCTGTTTTTT.

The sample holds a few counts of this clonotype. CDR3 residues: CASSSPTGTSVEQYF. The CDR3 nucleotides are TGTGCCAGCAGCTCTCCTACCGGGACTAGCGTGGAGCAGTACTTC. The chain employs TRBV7-2 and TRBJ2-5; 10 bases line up with TRBD2. The CDR3 extends over 15 amino acids. The J segment lost 11 bases and the V segment lost 4 bases, leaving 13 bases of the junction unmatched. Looked up from germline, CDR1 is SGHTA and CDR2 is FQGNSA.